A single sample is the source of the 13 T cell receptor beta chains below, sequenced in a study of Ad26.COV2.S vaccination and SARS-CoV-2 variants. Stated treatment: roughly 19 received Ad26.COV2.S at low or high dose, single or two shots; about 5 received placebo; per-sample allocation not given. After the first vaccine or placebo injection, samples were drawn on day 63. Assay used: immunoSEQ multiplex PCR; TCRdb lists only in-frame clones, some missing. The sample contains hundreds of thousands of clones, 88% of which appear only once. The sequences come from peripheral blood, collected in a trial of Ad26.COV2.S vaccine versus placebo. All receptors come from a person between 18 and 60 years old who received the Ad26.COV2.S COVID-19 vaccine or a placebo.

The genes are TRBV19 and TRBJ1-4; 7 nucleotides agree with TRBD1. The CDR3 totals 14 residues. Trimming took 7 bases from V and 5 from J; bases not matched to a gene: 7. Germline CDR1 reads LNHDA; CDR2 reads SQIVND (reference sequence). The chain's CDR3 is CASIDRETNEKLFF. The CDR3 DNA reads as TGTGCCAGTATTGACAGGGAAACCAATGAAAAACTGTTTTTT. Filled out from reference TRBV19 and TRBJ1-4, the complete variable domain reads DGGITQSPKYLFRKEGQNVTLSCEQNLNHDAMYWYRQDPGQGLRLIYYSQIVNDFQKGDIAEGYSVSREKKESFPLTVTSAQKNPTAFYLCASIDRETNEKLFFGSGTQLSVL.

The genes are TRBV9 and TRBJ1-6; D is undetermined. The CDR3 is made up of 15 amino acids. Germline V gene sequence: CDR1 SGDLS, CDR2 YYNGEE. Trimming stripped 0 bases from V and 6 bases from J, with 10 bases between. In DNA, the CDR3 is TGTGCCAGCAGCGTAGTATCCGGGTTTAATTCACCCCTCCACTTT. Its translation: CASSVVSGFNSPLHF.

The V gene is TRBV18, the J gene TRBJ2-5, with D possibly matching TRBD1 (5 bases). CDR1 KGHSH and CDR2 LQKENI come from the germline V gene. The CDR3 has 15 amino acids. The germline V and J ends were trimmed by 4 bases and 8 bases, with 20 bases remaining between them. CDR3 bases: TGTGCCAGCTCACTGGGGCAGGGAAGAGAAGTTACCCAGTACTTC. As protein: CASSLGQGREVTQYF. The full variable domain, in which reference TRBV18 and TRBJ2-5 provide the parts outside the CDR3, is NAGVMQNPRHLVRRRGQEARLRCSPMKGHSHVYWYRQLPEEGLKFMVYLQKENIIDESGMPKERFSAEFPKEGPSILRIQQVVRGDSAAYFCASSLGQGREVTQYFGPGTRLLVL.

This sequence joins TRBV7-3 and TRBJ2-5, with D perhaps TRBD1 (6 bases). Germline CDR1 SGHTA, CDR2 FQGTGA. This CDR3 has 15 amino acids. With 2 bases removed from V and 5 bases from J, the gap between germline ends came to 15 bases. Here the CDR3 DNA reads TGTGCCAGCAGCTTAGACCCCAGGGGAAGTGAGACCCAGTACTTC. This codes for CASSLDPRGSETQYF.

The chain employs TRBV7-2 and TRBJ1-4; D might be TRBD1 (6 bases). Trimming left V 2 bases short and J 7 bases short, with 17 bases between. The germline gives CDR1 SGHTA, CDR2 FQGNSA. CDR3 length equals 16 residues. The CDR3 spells CASSLNPSGAAEKLFF. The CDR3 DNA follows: TGTGCCAGCAGCTTAAACCCCTCAGGGGCCGCTGAAAAACTGTTTTTT.

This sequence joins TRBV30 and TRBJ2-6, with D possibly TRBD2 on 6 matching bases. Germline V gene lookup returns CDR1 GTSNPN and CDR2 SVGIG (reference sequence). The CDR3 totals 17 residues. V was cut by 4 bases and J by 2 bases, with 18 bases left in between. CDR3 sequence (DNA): TGTGCCTGGAACGTTATCCAGGGACTGCCTGGGGCCAACGTCCTGACTTTC. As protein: CAWNVIQGLPGANVLTF.

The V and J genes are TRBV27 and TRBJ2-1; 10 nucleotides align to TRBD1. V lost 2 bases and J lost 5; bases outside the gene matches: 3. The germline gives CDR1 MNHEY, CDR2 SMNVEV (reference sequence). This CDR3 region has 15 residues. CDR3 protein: CASSLRQGAHNEQFF. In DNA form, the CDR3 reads TGTGCCAGCAGTTTACGACAGGGGGCCCACAATGAGCAGTTCTTC.

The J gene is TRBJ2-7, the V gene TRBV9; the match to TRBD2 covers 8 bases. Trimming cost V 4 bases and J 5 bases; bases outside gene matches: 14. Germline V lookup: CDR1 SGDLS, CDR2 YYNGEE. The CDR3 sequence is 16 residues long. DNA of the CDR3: TGTGCCAGCAGCACCGGGGGGAGCGGGAGATTTCACGAGCAGTACTTC. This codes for CASSTGGSGRFHEQYF.

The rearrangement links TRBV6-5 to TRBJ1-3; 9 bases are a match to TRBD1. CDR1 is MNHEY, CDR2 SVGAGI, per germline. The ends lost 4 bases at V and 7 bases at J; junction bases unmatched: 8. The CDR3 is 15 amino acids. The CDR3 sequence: CASSFTGGRLNTIYF. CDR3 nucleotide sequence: TGTGCCAGCAGTTTCACAGGGGGCCGGCTGAACACCATATATTTT.

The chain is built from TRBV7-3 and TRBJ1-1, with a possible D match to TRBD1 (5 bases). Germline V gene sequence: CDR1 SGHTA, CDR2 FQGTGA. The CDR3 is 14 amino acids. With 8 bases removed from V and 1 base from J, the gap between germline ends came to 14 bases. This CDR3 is CASRPGLENTEAFF. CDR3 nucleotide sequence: TGTGCCAGCCGACCGGGACTCGAGAACACTGAAGCTTTCTTT.

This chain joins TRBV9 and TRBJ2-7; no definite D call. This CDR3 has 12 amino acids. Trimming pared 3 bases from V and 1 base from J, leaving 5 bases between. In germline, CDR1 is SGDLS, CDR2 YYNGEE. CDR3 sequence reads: CASSGPSYEQYF. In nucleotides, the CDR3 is TGTGCCAGCAGCGGACCTTCCTACGAGCAGTACTTC.

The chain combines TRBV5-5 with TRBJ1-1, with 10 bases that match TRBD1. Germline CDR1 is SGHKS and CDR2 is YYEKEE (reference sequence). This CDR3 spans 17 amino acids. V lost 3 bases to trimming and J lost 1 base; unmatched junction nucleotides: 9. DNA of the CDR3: TGTGCCAGCAGCTCCTCCGGGACAGGGGTCCAGAACACTGAAGCTTTCTTT. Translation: CASSSSGTGVQNTEAFF.

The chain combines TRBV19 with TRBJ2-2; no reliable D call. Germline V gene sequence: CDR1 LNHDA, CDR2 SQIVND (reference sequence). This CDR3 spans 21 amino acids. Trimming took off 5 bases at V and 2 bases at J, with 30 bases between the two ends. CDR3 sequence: CASSPPVTPGVLLTNTGELFF. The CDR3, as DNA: TGTGCCAGTAGTCCGCCGGTAACCCCCGGTGTACTCCTCACTAACACCGGGGAGCTGTTTTTT.